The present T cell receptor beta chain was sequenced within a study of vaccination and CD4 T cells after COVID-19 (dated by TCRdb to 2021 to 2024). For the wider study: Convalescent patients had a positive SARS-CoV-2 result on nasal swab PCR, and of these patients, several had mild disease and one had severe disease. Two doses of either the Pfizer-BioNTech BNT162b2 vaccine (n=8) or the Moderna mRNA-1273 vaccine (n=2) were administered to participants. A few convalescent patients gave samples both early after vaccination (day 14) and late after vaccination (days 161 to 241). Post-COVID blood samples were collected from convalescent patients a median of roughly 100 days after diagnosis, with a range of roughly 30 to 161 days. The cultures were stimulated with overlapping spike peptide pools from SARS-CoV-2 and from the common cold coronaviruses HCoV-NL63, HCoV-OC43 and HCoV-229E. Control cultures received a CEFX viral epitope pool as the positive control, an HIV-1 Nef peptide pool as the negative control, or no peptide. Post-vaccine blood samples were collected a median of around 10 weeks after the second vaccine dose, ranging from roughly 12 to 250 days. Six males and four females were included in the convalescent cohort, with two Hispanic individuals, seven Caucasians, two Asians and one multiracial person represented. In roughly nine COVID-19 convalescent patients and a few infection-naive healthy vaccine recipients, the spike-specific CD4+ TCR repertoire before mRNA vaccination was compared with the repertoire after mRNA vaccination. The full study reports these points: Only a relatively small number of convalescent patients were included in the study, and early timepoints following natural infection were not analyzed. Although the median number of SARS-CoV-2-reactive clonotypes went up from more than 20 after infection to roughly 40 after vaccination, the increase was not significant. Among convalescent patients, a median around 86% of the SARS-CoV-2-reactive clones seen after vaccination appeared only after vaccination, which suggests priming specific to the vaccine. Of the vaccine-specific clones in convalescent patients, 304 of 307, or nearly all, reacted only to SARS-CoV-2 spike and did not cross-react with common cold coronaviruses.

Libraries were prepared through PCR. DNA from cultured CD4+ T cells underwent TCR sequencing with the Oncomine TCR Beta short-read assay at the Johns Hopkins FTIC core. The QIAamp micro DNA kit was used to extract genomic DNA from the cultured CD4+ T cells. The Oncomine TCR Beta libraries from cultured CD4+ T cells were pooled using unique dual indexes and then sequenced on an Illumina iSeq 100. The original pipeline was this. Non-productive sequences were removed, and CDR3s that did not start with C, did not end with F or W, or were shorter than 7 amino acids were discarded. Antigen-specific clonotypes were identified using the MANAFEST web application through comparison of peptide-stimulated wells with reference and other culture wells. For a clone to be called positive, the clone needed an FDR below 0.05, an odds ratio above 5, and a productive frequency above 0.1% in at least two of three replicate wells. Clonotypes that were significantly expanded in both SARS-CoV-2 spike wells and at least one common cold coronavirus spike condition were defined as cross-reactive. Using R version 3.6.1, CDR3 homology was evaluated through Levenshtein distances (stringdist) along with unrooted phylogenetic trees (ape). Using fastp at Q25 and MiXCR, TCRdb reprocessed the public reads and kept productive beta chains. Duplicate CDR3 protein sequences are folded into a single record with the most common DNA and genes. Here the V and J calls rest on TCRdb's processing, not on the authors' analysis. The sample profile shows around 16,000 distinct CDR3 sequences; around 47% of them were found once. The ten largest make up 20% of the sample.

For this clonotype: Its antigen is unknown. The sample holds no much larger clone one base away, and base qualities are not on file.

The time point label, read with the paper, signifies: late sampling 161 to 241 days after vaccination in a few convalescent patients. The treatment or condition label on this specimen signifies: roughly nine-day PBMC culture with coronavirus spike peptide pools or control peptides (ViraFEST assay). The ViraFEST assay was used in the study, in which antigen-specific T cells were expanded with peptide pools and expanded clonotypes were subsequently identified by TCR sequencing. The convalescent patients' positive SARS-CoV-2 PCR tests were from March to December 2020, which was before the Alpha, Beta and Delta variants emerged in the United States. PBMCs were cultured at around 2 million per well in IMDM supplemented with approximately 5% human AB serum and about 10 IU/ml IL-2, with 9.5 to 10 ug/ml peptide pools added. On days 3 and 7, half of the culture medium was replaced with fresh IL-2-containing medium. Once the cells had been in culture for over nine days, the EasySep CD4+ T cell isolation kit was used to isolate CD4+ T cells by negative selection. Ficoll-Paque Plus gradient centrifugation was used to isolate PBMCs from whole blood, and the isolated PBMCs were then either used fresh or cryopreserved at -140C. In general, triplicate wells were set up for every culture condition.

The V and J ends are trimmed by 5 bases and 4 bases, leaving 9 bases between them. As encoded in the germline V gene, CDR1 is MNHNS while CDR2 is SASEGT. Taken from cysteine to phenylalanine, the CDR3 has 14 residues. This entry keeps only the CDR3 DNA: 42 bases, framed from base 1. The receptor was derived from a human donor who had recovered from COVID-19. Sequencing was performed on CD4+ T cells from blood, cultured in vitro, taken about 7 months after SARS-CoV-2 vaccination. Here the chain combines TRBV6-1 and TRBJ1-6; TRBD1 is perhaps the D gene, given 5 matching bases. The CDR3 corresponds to CASSRDGYNSPLHF. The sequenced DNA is TGTGCCAGCAGTCGGGACGGTTATAATTCACCCCTCCACTTT.